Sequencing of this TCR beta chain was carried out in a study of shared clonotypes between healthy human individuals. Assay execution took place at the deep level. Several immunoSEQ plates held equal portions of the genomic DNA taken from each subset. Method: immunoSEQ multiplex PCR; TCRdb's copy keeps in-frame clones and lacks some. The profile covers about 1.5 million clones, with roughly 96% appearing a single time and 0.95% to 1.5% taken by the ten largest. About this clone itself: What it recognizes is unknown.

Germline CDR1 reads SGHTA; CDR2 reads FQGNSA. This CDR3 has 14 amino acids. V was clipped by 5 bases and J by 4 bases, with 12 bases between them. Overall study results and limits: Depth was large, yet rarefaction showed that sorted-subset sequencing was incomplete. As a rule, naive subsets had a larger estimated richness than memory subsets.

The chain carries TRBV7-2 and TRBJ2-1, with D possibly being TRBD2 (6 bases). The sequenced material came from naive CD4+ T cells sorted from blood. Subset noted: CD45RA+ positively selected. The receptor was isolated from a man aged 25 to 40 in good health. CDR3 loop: CASSPPGLYNEQFF. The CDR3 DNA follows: TGTGCCAGCAGCCCGCCTGGACTATACAATGAGCAGTTCTTC.